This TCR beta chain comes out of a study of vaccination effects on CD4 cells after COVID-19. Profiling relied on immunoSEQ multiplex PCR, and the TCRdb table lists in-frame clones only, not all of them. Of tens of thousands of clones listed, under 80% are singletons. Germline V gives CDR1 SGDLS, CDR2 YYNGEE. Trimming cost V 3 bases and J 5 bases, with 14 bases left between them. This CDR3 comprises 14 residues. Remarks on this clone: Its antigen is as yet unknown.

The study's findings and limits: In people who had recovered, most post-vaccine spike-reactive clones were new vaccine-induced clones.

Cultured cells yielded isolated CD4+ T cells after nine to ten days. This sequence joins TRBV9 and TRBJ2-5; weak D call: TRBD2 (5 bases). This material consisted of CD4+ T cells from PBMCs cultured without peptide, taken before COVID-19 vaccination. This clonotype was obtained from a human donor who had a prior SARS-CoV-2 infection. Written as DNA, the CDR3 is TGTGCCAGCAGCGGTAAGGACTGGTCGGAGACCCAGTACTTC. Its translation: CASSGKDWSETQYF.